Listed below are T cell receptor beta chains from one sample, sequenced in a study of OX40 agonist ivuxolimab in advanced cancers. Measured with immunoSEQ multiplex PCR; TCRdb has only the in-frame clones, and not every one. The table includes nearly 80,000 clones, about nine tenths detected once. The source material was CD4+ or CD8+ T cells sorted from blood, sampled in a trial of the OX40 agonist ivuxolimab. Receptors originate from an adult with an advanced solid tumor such as melanoma, head and neck, liver or kidney cancer. The CDR3 runs from the conserved cysteine through the conserved F or W. Each record gives: D gene, V gene, clone size, J gene, CDR3 protein, CDR3 DNA. The D gene is left open where the match is weak. Size tells how often a clone was seen (once, few, many) or the class of an expanded clone, and some rows leave it out.

D gene: -; V gene: TRBV20-1; clone size: -; J gene: TRBJ1-2; CDR3 protein: CSEEGNYGYTF; CDR3 DNA: TGCAGTGAAGAGGGGAACTATGGCTACACCTTC
D gene: -; V gene: TRBV27; clone size: -; J gene: TRBJ1-6; CDR3 protein: CASSLREGNSPLHF; CDR3 DNA: TGTGCCAGCAGTTTAAGGGAGGGGAATTCACCCCTCCACTTT
D gene: -; V gene: TRBV5-8; clone size: -; J gene: TRBJ1-5; CDR3 protein: CASSSGQSSEYSNQPQHF; CDR3 DNA: TGTGCCAGCAGCTCTGGACAGTCTTCCGAATATAGCAATCAGCCCCAGCATTTT
D gene: -; V gene: TRBV19; clone size: -; J gene: TRBJ1-2; CDR3 protein: CASSLPPAGGYTF; CDR3 DNA: TGTGCCAGTAGCTTACCACCGGCGGGCGGCTACACCTTC
D gene: -; V gene: TRBV7-9; clone size: -; J gene: TRBJ1-6; CDR3 protein: CASSFSGVAAFALHF; CDR3 DNA: TGTGCCAGCAGCTTTTCAGGGGTCGCTGCGTTCGCCCTCCACTTT
D gene: TRBD1; V gene: TRBV9; clone size: once; J gene: TRBJ1-3; CDR3 protein: CASSGGQGDSGNTIYF; CDR3 DNA: TGTGCCAGCAGCGGCGGACAGGGTGACTCTGGAAACACCATATATTTT
D gene: -; V gene: TRBV6-6; clone size: -; J gene: TRBJ1-2; CDR3 protein: CASRSDTYGYTF; CDR3 DNA: TGTGCCAGCAGGAGTGACACCTATGGCTACACCTTC
D gene: TRBD1; V gene: TRBV27; clone size: -; J gene: TRBJ2-1; CDR3 protein: CASSLWDSNNEQFF; CDR3 DNA: TGTGCCAGCAGTTTATGGGACAGCAACAATGAGCAGTTCTTC
D gene: TRBD1; V gene: TRBV18; clone size: -; J gene: TRBJ1-2; CDR3 protein: CASSLGKDRIPGYTF; CDR3 DNA: TGTGCCAGCTCACTGGGGAAGGACAGGATCCCTGGCTACACCTTC
D gene: TRBD2; V gene: TRBV11-3; clone size: -; J gene: TRBJ2-1; CDR3 protein: CASSVGLAGGLNEQFF; CDR3 DNA: TGTGCCAGCAGCGTTGGCCTAGCGGGGGGGCTCAATGAGCAGTTCTTC
D gene: -; V gene: TRBV5-4; clone size: few; J gene: TRBJ2-3; CDR3 protein: CASAGGRTDTQYF; CDR3 DNA: TGTGCCAGTGCCGGGGGGCGCACAGATACGCAGTATTTT
D gene: TRBD1; V gene: TRBV6-6; clone size: -; J gene: TRBJ1-2; CDR3 protein: CASSYADRDYGYTF; CDR3 DNA: TGTGCCAGCAGTTACGCGGACAGGGATTATGGCTACACCTTC
D gene: -; V gene: TRBV10-2; clone size: once; J gene: TRBJ2-5; CDR3 protein: CASAYTGREETQYF; CDR3 DNA: TGCGCCAGCGCCTACACCGGCAGGGAAGAGACCCAGTACTTC
D gene: -; V gene: TRBV4-1; clone size: -; J gene: TRBJ2-4; CDR3 protein: CASSQGLRENIQYF; CDR3 DNA: TGCGCCAGCAGCCAAGGTTTGAGGGAAAACATTCAGTACTTC
D gene: -; V gene: TRBV30; clone size: -; J gene: TRBJ1-5; CDR3 protein: CAYSRGDNQPQHF; CDR3 DNA: TGTGCCTACTCAAGGGGAGACAATCAGCCCCAGCATTTT
D gene: -; V gene: TRBV5-1; clone size: -; J gene: TRBJ2-3; CDR3 protein: CASSLEPRPEDTQYF; CDR3 DNA: TGCGCCAGCAGCTTGGAACCCAGGCCCGAGGATACGCAGTATTTT
D gene: -; V gene: TRBV27; clone size: -; J gene: TRBJ1-1; CDR3 protein: CASSLKGTTEAFF; CDR3 DNA: TGTGCCAGCAGCCTAAAGGGGACCACTGAAGCTTTCTTT
D gene: -; V gene: TRBV7-2; clone size: -; J gene: TRBJ1-2; CDR3 protein: CASSLVRPDLYGYTF; CDR3 DNA: TGTGCCAGCAGCTTAGTCCGGCCAGACCTTTATGGCTACACCTTC
D gene: -; V gene: TRBV5-1; clone size: -; J gene: TRBJ2-5; CDR3 protein: CASSLAVRGETQYF; CDR3 DNA: TGCGCCAGCAGCTTGGCCGTTAGGGGGGAGACCCAGTACTTC
D gene: -; V gene: TRBV5-1; clone size: -; J gene: TRBJ1-2; CDR3 protein: CASSLGQPNYGYTF; CDR3 DNA: TGCGCCAGCAGCTTGGGGCAGCCTAACTATGGCTACACCTTC
D gene: -; V gene: TRBV30; clone size: once; J gene: TRBJ2-5; CDR3 protein: CAWSALVETQYF; CDR3 DNA: TGTGCCTGGAGTGCCTTAGTAGAGACCCAGTACTTC
D gene: TRBD1; V gene: TRBV18; clone size: -; J gene: TRBJ2-3; CDR3 protein: CASSATLGTGDTDTQYF; CDR3 DNA: TGTGCCAGCTCAGCAACCCTCGGGACAGGGGACACAGATACGCAGTATTTT
D gene: -; V gene: TRBV7-9; clone size: -; J gene: TRBJ2-7; CDR3 protein: CASSLENVRSYEQYF; CDR3 DNA: TGTGCCAGCAGCTTAGAAAACGTACGCTCCTACGAGCAGTACTTC
D gene: -; V gene: TRBV5-1; clone size: -; J gene: TRBJ2-3; CDR3 protein: CASSLQGGSSTDTQYF; CDR3 DNA: TGCGCCAGCAGCTTACAGGGTGGTTCGAGCACAGATACGCAGTATTTT
D gene: -; V gene: TRBV2; clone size: -; J gene: TRBJ2-5; CDR3 protein: CASSEGGAETQYF; CDR3 DNA: TGTGCCAGCAGTGAAGGGGGGGCGGAGACCCAGTACTTC
D gene: TRBD1; V gene: TRBV29-1; clone size: -; J gene: TRBJ1-5; CDR3 protein: CSVITGQGGLNQPQHF; CDR3 DNA: TGCAGCGTCATTACCGGACAGGGAGGGTTGAATCAGCCCCAGCATTTT
D gene: TRBD1; V gene: TRBV7-9; clone size: once; J gene: TRBJ2-1; CDR3 protein: CASSLGSYRTGINNEQFF; CDR3 DNA: TGTGCCAGCAGCTTAGGGTCTTATAGGACAGGGATCAACAATGAGCAGTTCTTC
D gene: -; V gene: TRBV6-5; clone size: -; J gene: TRBJ2-2; CDR3 protein: CASSPPRGTGELFF; CDR3 DNA: TGTGCCAGCAGTCCTCCGCGAGGGACCGGGGAGCTGTTTTTT
D gene: -; V gene: TRBV19; clone size: -; J gene: TRBJ1-2; CDR3 protein: CASSSDGSYGYTF; CDR3 DNA: TGTGCCAGTAGTTCTGACGGCTCCTATGGCTACACCTTC
D gene: TRBD2; V gene: TRBV5-4; clone size: -; J gene: TRBJ2-3; CDR3 protein: CASSKTSGGAGDTQYF; CDR3 DNA: TGTGCCAGCAGCAAGACTAGCGGGGGGGCCGGGGATACGCAGTATTTT
D gene: TRBD1; V gene: TRBV5-6; clone size: -; J gene: TRBJ1-6; CDR3 protein: CASSLTGGASGSPLHF; CDR3 DNA: TGTGCCAGCAGCTTGACAGGGGGCGCATCAGGATCACCCCTCCACTTT
D gene: -; V gene: TRBV27; clone size: -; J gene: TRBJ1-2; CDR3 protein: CASRGTHNGYNYGYTF; CDR3 DNA: TGTGCCAGCAGGGGAACTCACAATGGGTATAACTATGGCTACACCTTC
D gene: -; V gene: TRBV6-1; clone size: -; J gene: TRBJ1-4; CDR3 protein: CASKPGHSTNEKLFF; CDR3 DNA: TGTGCCAGCAAGCCGGGACACTCAACTAATGAAAAACTGTTTTTT
D gene: -; V gene: TRBV5-4; clone size: -; J gene: TRBJ2-5; CDR3 protein: CASSLMNEETQYF; CDR3 DNA: TGTGCCAGCAGCCTGATGAACGAGGAGACCCAGTACTTC
D gene: -; V gene: TRBV18; clone size: -; J gene: TRBJ1-1; CDR3 protein: CASSPLGGVGEAFF; CDR3 DNA: TGTGCCAGCTCACCGTTAGGGGGTGTTGGTGAAGCTTTCTTT
D gene: TRBD1; V gene: TRBV5-3; clone size: -; J gene: TRBJ1-1; CDR3 protein: CARSSPGQGFCGTEAFF; CDR3 DNA: TGTGCCAGAAGCTCCCCGGGACAGGGATTTTGTGGGACTGAAGCTTTCTTT
D gene: -; V gene: TRBV4-1; clone size: -; J gene: TRBJ1-1; CDR3 protein: CASSRPDRGGTEAFF; CDR3 DNA: TGCGCCAGCAGCCGACCTGACCGGGGGGGTACTGAAGCTTTCTTT